This T cell receptor (beta chain) emerged from a study of T-cell memory formation after mild COVID-19. Study context: Most TCR clusters belonged to a single donor.

The germline V gene encodes CDR1 SQVTM and CDR2 ANQGSEA. This CDR3 is built from 14 residues. V was clipped by 3 bases and J by 2 bases, with 13 bases between them. General study points: Clones which contracted sat mainly in CM and EM if CD4+, and in EMRA if CD8+. Researchers could not confirm that second-wave clones peaking on day 37 targeted SARS-CoV-2.

Each CDR3 protein is one row after TCRdb ran MiXCR on the 5' RACE reads. The profile shows about 250,000 distinct CDR3 sequences, 15% of them singletons. Turning to this clonotype: Antigen specificity is unknown.

Sequencing input: PBMCs or a T cell subset sorted from them (not recorded which). The rearrangement links TRBV29-1 to TRBJ2-5; tentative D call: TRBD2 (5 bases). The source of this sequence is an adult woman who had mild COVID-19 (a few samples of this study predate the infection). Cell type and time point are not known. The CDR3: CSVDGRGLQETQYF. The DNA of the CDR3 is TGCAGCGTTGATGGTCGCGGGCTACAAGAGACCCAGTACTTC.